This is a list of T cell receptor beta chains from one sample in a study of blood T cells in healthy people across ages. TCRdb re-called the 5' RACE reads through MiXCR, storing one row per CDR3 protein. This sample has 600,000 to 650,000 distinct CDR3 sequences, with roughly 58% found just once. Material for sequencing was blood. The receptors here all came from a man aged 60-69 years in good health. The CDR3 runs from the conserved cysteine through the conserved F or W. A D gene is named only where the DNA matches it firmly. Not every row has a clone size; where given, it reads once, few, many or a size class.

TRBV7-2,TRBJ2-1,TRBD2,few,CASSWRVAGDNEQFF,TGTGCCAGCAGCTGGCGGGTAGCGGGGGATAATGAGCAGTTCTTC
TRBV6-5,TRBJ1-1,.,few,CASSYSAPPWNTEAFF,TGTGCCAGCAGTTACTCGGCGCCCCCCTGGAACACTGAAGCTTTCTTT
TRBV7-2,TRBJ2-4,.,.,CASSNRDWENIQYF,TGTGCCAGCAGCAACCGGGACTGGGAAAACATTCAGTACTTC
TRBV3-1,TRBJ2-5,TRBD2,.,CASSLYFGGGQETQYF,TGTGCCAGCAGCCTCTACTTTGGCGGGGGGCAAGAGACCCAGTACTTC
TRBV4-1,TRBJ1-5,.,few,CASSQEIAGSNQPQHF,TGCGCCAGCAGCCAAGAGATAGCAGGTAGCAATCAGCCCCAGCATTTT
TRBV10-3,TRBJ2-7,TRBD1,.,CAISVGQDGYEQYF,TGTGCCATCAGTGTAGGACAGGACGGGTACGAGCAGTACTTC
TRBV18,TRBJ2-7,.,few,CASSPSGLFHEQYF,TGTGCCAGCTCACCCTCGGGGCTTTTCCACGAGCAGTACTTC
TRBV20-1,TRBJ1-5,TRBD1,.,CSASLTGAYSNQPQHF,TGCAGTGCTAGCCTGACAGGGGCCTATAGCAATCAGCCCCAGCATTTT
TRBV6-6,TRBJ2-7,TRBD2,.,CASSPTGTSAAYEQYF,TGTGCCAGCAGTCCCACCGGGACTAGCGCCGCCTACGAGCAGTACTTC
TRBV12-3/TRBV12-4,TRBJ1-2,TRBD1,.,CASSPMGRGRDGYTF,TGTGCCAGCAGCCCGATGGGGAGGGGGCGTGATGGCTACACCTTC
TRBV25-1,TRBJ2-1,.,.,CASSESSDSYNEQFF,TGTGCCAGCAGTGAATCGAGCGACTCCTACAATGAGCAGTTCTTC
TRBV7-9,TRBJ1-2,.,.,CASSHDGSYGYTF,TGTGCCAGCAGCCACGACGGGAGCTATGGCTACACCTTC
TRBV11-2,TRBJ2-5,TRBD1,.,CASSLDETFWGTGGYETQYF,TGTGCCAGCAGCTTAGATGAAACCTTTTGGGGGACAGGGGGTTATGAGACCCAGTACTTC
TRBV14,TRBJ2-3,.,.,CASSSRWTAGTDTQYF,TGTGCCAGCAGCTCGCGGTGGACGGCGGGCACAGATACGCAGTATTTT
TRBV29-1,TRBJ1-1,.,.,CSARVYGGEMRGSRGAFF,TGCAGCGCCCGGGTGTACGGGGGTGAAATGAGGGGATCTCGAGGAGCTTTCTTT
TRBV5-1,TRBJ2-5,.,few,CASSLARGRETQYF,TGTGCCAGCAGCTTGGCCCGGGGGAGGGAGACCCAGTACTTC
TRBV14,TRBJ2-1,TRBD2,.,CASSPGTSPYNEQFF,TGTGCCAGCAGTCCCGGGACTAGCCCCTACAATGAACAGTTCTTC
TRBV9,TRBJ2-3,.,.,CASSVLTTDTQYF,TGTGCCAGCAGCGTCCTAACGACAGATACGCAGTATTTT
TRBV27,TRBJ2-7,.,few,CASRAGLSYEQYF,TGTGCCAGCAGGGCAGGGCTTTCCTACGAGCAGTACTTC
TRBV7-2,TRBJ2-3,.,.,CASSATPDTQYF,TGTGCCAGCAGCGCGACCCCAGATACGCAGTATTTT
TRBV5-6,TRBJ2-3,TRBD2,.,CASSLGLAGGTTSDTQYF,TGTGCCAGCAGCTTGGGACTAGCGGGGGGGACCACCTCAGATACGCAGTATTTT
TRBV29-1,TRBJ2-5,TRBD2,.,CSVPGTSGSETQYF,TGCAGCGTTCCCGGGACTAGCGGATCAGAGACCCAGTACTTC
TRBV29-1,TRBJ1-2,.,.,CSVTWGRGGYTF,TGCAGCGTGACGTGGGGCCGGGGTGGCTACACCTTC
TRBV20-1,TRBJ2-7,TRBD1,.,CSAYTETGEQYF,TGCAGTGCTTATACCGAGACAGGGGAGCAGTACTTC
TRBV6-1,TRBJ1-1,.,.,CASSEAEAEAFF,TGTGCCAGCAGTGAAGCGGAAGCTGAAGCTTTCTTT
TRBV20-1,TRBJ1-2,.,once,CSARGEESYGYTF,TGCAGTGCTAGAGGGGAGGAGTCCTATGGCTACACCTTC
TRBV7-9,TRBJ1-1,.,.,CASIIGVNTEAFF,TGTGCCAGCATCATCGGGGTGAACACTGAAGCTTTCTTT
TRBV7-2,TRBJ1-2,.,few,CASSSLGRLYGYTF,TGTGCCAGCAGCTCCCTCGGCAGGTTATACGGCTACACCTTC
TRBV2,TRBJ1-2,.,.,CASSEGDRGYTF,TGTGCCAGCAGTGAAGGGGATCGGGGCTACACCTTC
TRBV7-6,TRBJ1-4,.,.,CASSLIDSSNEKLFF,TGTGCCAGCAGCTTAATTGACAGCTCTAATGAAAAACTGTTTTTT
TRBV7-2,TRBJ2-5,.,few,CASSPRDLLWETQYF,TGTGCCAGCAGCCCCCGGGACCTCCTGTGGGAGACCCAGTACTTC
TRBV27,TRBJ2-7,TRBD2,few,CASSFGGGYEQYF,TGTGCCAGCAGTTTTGGGGGGGGGTACGAGCAGTACTTC
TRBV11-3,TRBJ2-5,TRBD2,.,CASSAGLAEKETQYF,TGTGCCAGCAGTGCCGGACTAGCGGAGAAAGAGACCCAGTACTTC
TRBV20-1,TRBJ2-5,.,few,CSASGGEIQETQYF,TGCAGTGCTAGCGGGGGCGAAATCCAAGAGACCCAGTACTTC
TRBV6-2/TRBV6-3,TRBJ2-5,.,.,CASRIGREETQYF,TGTGCCAGCAGAATCGGCAGGGAAGAGACCCAGTACTTC
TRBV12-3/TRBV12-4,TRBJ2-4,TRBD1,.,CASSLGTGKQYF,TGTGCCAGCAGTTTAGGGACAGGCAAGCAGTACTTC
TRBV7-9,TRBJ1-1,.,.,CASSLAGYSNTEAFF,TGTGCCAGCAGCTTAGCTGGGTATTCGAACACTGAAGCTTTCTTT
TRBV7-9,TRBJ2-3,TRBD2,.,CASSRMGRGVLTNTQYF,TGTGCCAGCAGCCGGATGGGGCGGGGGGTACTCACGAATACGCAGTATTTT
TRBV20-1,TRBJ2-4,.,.,CSARITRGTAPKNIQYF,TGCAGTGCTAGAATCACCCGGGGGACTGCCCCCAAAAACATTCAGTACTTC
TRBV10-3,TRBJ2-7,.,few,CAISEGGPYEQYF,TGTGCCATCAGTGAAGGGGGACCCTACGAGCAGTACTTC
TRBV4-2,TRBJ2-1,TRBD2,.,CASSPGRGGSDEQFF,TGTGCCAGCAGCCCCGGACGGGGAGGGTCCGATGAGCAGTTCTTC